The TCR beta chain described here comes from a study of blood T cell repertoires in COVID-19 (dated by TCRdb to the early 2020s). For the wider study: Collaborator samples came from the United States, Italy and Spain and covered acute and convalescent phases of COVID-19. The samples were drawn from two sources: the first 160 participants of the ongoing ImmuneRACE study, and fewer than 1,500 subjects contributed by 6 global collaborators. The prospective study material was composed of cDNA or gDNA derived from T cells, B-cell-depleted T cells, or PBMCs. The sample metadata nearly always contained a de-identified subject ID, COVID-19 status, age in years and sex. The dataset comprised deeply sampled blood TCRbeta repertoires from subjects exposed to, actively infected with, or recovered from COVID-19. HLA class I and class II types, where available, came from metadata supplied by the sample provider rather than from assay-based typing. A freely available public database, intended as a resource for researchers studying the immune response to SARS-CoV-2, is where the repertoires were released. Results and caveats for the whole study, not just this receptor: The amount of clinical and demographic metadata varied by source and participant and was provided uncurated.

The immunoSEQ Assay, a bias-controlled multiplex PCR, was used to amplify TCRbeta CDR3 regions from genomic DNA. The authors processed their data as follows. Nucleated cell counts per sample were estimated from amplification of reference gene primers within the assay. Sequence reads were collapsed and filtered to measure the absolute abundance of every unique TCRbeta CDR3 rearrangement. Productive Simpson clonality was computed per sample as the square root of Simpson's diversity index over productive rearrangements. TCRdb provides this immuneACCESS table in a form limited to in-frame rearrangements. Some clones are lacking; in checked studies, under half of them reflect an unresolved V gene, and why the rest are absent is not known. V and J calls and clone size are copied from that table; D and trimming were computed from the DNA. The table for this sample lists 280,000 or so clones; about 85% of them were counted only once. 2.5% of the sample is in the top ten clones.

Participants in the prospective study were enrolled through a virtual design, were aged 18 to 89 years, and lived in 24 United States geographic areas. In the prospective study, participants were assigned to cohorts based on the clinical history participants reported in a screening survey and a study questionnaire. Recovered participants in ImmuneRACE Cohort 3 were defined as having two consecutive negative NP/OP PCR tests, clearance from a healthcare professional, or resolution of symptoms. Mobile phlebotomists in the prospective study collected whole blood, serum and a nasopharyngeal or oropharyngeal swab from every participant. Participants in the prospective study had the option to provide additional blood draws and questionnaires over a 2-month period. Before DNA extraction, prospective study blood samples were shipped either frozen or at room temperature. A word on this clone: Its antigen remains unidentified. No clone much larger than this one lies a single base away; base qualities are absent.

The cysteine opens and the phenylalanine closes a CDR3 of 13 amino acids. Solely the CDR3 DNA is kept, with 39 bases framed from the first base. CDR1 and CDR2 were assigned from the germline V gene as MGHRA and YSYEKL. V drops 4 bases and J drops 12 bases, leaving 19 bases in between. Here the chain combines TRBV4-1 and TRBJ2-7, with TRBD1 perhaps the D gene, on 6 matching bases. The clonotype originates from a woman aged 50 to 60 who had recovered from COVID-19. Sequenced: PBMCs or T cells enriched from blood (not recorded which). The CDR3 protein sequence reads: CASSPHIQGKRYF. The DNA is as follows: TGCGCCAGCAGCCCACATATACAGGGCAAAAGGTACTTC.